A single sample is the source of the 29 T cell receptor beta chains below, sequenced in a study of cytomegalovirus exposure and HLA in healthy donors. The primer mix had 60 Vbeta and 13 Jbeta primers. This table comes from immunoSEQ multiplex PCR, and its TCRdb copy is limited to in-frame clones, with some not included. The sample lists around 100,000 clones; approximately 70% were seen once. Sequencing used PBMCs. The receptor source for this set is a woman in her thirties in good health and CMV-seronegative.

This clone was seen a single time. V and J are TRBV6-5 and TRBJ2-5; 7 positions agree with TRBD1. The germline V gene has CDR1 MNHEY and CDR2 SVGAGI. Trimming cost V 4 bases and J 2 bases; bases outside gene matches: 7. This CDR3 has 15 amino acids. CDR3 in DNA: TGTGCCAGCAGTTCCGACAGGGTCGGTCAAGAGACCCAGTACTTC. Protein: CASSSDRVGQETQYF.

Only one count was recorded for this clone. The rearrangement joins TRBV6-6 to TRBJ1-5; possibly TRBD1 for D (5 bases). This CDR3 is built from 15 residues. Trimming cost V 3 bases and J 3 bases, with 12 bases left between them. Germline V gene sequence: CDR1 MNHNY, CDR2 SVGAGI (reference sequence). The chain's CDR3 is CASSYNRDFNQPQHF. The CDR3 DNA follows: TGTGCCAGCAGTTATAACCGGGACTTCAATCAGCCCCAGCATTTT.

The chain combines TRBV9 with TRBJ2-2; TRBD2 matches at 8 bases. The CDR3 contains 15 residues. V lost 0 bases and J lost 6; bases outside the gene matches: 4. The germline V gene encodes CDR1 SGDLS and CDR2 YYNGEE. The CDR3 nucleotides are TGTGCCAGCAGCGTAGAGGGACTAGATTCCGGGGAGCTGTTTTTT. Translation: CASSVEGLDSGELFF.

The V and J genes are TRBV5-6 and TRBJ2-7; 7 bases match TRBD2. CDR1 and CDR2 (germline): SGHDT, YYEEEE. Germline trimming cut 1 base from V and 5 bases from J; bases unmatched to any gene: 6. This CDR3 is 14 amino acids long. CDR3 coding DNA: TGTGCCAGCAGCTTGAGGGAGGGTTTGAACGAGCAGTACTTC. Its protein product is CASSLREGLNEQYF.

The chain combines TRBV30 with TRBJ2-1; D is perhaps TRBD2 (5 bases). This CDR3 contains 17 residues. Between the trimmed V and J ends, which lost 0 bases and 4 bases, there was a span of 19 bases. Germline V gives CDR1 GTSNPN, CDR2 SVGIG (reference sequence). The CDR3: CAWSVGLLAASYNEQFF. DNA for the CDR3: TGTGCCTGGAGTGTAGGGTTGCTAGCTGCCTCTTACAATGAGCAGTTCTTC.

The chain combines TRBV5-1 with TRBJ1-1, with a weak D call TRBD1 (5 bases). Trimming took off 6 bases at V and 4 bases at J, with 16 bases between the two ends. CDR3 length equals 14 residues. Germline lookup yields CDR1 SGHRS and CDR2 YFSETQ. The CDR3 sequence is CASTPGAGGTEAFF. CDR3 DNA sequence: TGCGCCAGCACCCCTGGAGCGGGGGGCACTGAAGCTTTCTTT. The entire variable domain, with the rest obtained from reference TRBV5-1 and TRBJ1-1, is as follows: KAGVTQTPRYLIKTRGQQVTLSCSPISGHRSVSWYQQTPGQGLQFLFEYFSETQRNKGNFPGRFSGRQFSNSRSEMNVSTLELGDSALYLCASTPGAGGTEAFFGQGTRLTVV.

V is TRBV5-1 and J is TRBJ1-1; maybe TRBD1 (5 bases). The CDR3 is made up of 13 amino acids. The V end was cut by 3 bases, the J end by 4 bases, with 10 bases between. Looked up from germline, CDR1 is SGHRS and CDR2 is YFSETQ. The CDR3 region has the DNA TGCGCCAGCAGCTACACAGGAGTCACTGAAGCTTTCTTT. It specifies CASSYTGVTEAFF.

There are a few counts of this clone. This chain connects TRBV6-4 to TRBJ2-1, with D maybe TRBD1 (6 bases). The ends were cut back, 2 bases at V and 1 base at J, with 6 bases in the middle. The V gene's germline CDR1 is MRHNA and CDR2 SNTAGT. CDR3 length: 14 amino acids. CDR3 DNA: TGTGCCAGCAGTGACGGACAGTCCTACAATGAGCAGTTCTTC. This encodes CASSDGQSYNEQFF.

The chain combines TRBV19 with TRBJ1-1, with D uncertain. This CDR3 spans 12 amino acids. V gave up 5 bases and J gave up 5 bases, with 9 bases separating them. Germline V gene data show CDR1 as LNHDA and CDR2 as SQIVND (reference sequence). The chain's CDR3 is CASSSGGTEAFF. CDR3 DNA: TGTGCCAGTAGTTCCGGCGGAACTGAAGCTTTCTTT.

This clone was detected only a few times. This rearrangement joins TRBV7-8 to TRBJ1-5; the D is unclear. The CDR3 is made up of 12 amino acids. CDR1 is SGHVS, CDR2 FQNEAQ, per germline. With 5 bases removed from V and 7 bases from J, the gap between germline ends came to 9 bases. This CDR3 reads CASSHTIQPQHF. DNA for the CDR3: TGTGCCAGCAGCCACACGATCCAGCCCCAGCATTTT.

This chain links TRBV6-5 with TRBJ2-7; D possibly corresponds to TRBD1 (6 bases). Per the germline V gene, CDR1 is MNHEY and CDR2 is SVGAGI. The CDR3 contains 15 residues. Trimming took off 4 bases at V and 0 bases at J, with 13 bases between the two ends. The CDR3 is CASSSPGQFSYEQYF. Here the CDR3 DNA reads TGTGCCAGCAGTTCCCCCGGACAGTTCTCCTACGAGCAGTACTTC.

This chain connects TRBV19 to TRBJ2-7, with D perhaps matching TRBD1 (6 bases). V dropped 5 bases and J dropped 4 bases, with 12 bases sitting between them. The V gene's germline CDR1 is LNHDA and CDR2 SQIVND (reference sequence). This CDR3 comprises 13 residues. The CDR3 DNA sequence: TGTGCCAGTAGTGCCGGACAGACGTACGAGCAGTACTTC. It is translated as CASSAGQTYEQYF.

The chain recombines TRBV5-1 with TRBJ2-3, with 12 bases aligning to TRBD2. Trimming at V came to 2 bases and at J to 2 bases, leaving 6 bases not matched to a gene. This CDR3 spans 17 amino acids. Germline lookup yields CDR1 SGHRS and CDR2 YFSETQ. The CDR3, as DNA: TGCGCCAGCAGCTTTAACGGACTAGCGGGGATCACAGATACGCAGTATTTT. The encoded protein is CASSFNGLAGITDTQYF.

The table lists this clone with a few counts. The chain has TRBV27 and TRBJ2-1; TRBD1 agrees at 9 bases. Germline CDR1 MNHEY, CDR2 SMNVEV (reference sequence). This CDR3 is built from 13 residues. The V segment lost 4 bases and the J segment 11 bases; nucleotides outside the gene matches: 6. CDR3 sequence: CASSSDRGKKQFF. The CDR3 region has the DNA TGTGCCAGCAGTTCAGACAGGGGGAAGAAGCAGTTCTTC.

The V gene is TRBV30, the J gene TRBJ2-2; D gene unclear. Germline V lookup: CDR1 GTSNPN, CDR2 SVGIG (reference sequence). V dropped 0 bases and J dropped 5 bases, with 10 bases sitting between them. The CDR3 has 14 residues. The CDR3 sequence: CAWSVYSRTGELFF. CDR3 coding DNA: TGTGCCTGGAGTGTTTACAGCCGTACCGGGGAGCTGTTTTTT. Complete variable domain (other parts from reference TRBV30 and TRBJ2-2): SQTIHQWPATLVQPVGSPLSLECTVEGTSNPNLYWYRQAAGRGLQLLFYSVGIGQISSEVPQNLSASRPQDRQFILSSKKLLLSDSGFYLCAWSVYSRTGELFFGEGSRLTVL.

CDR3 loop: CASRGQGANYGYTF. The CDR3 nucleotides are TGTGCCAGCAGGGGGCAAGGGGCCAACTATGGCTACACCTTC. This rearrangement joins TRBV6-5 to TRBJ1-2; D possibly corresponds to TRBD1 (5 bases). The CDR3 sequence is 14 residues long. Germline values: CDR1 MNHEY, CDR2 SVGAGI. Trimming pared 6 bases from V and 2 bases from J, leaving 13 bases between.

The chain joins TRBV19 to TRBJ2-7, with a tentative D call TRBD1 (5 bases). Looked up from germline, CDR1 is LNHDA and CDR2 is SQIVND (reference sequence). The germline V and J ends were trimmed by 6 bases and 1 base, with 16 bases remaining between them. This CDR3 has 15 amino acids. CDR3: CASRQQVTPSYEQYF. The CDR3 region has the DNA TGTGCCAGTAGACAACAGGTAACCCCTTCCTACGAGCAGTACTTC. The full variable domain, rest sourced from reference TRBV19 and TRBJ2-7, is DGGITQSPKYLFRKEGQNVTLSCEQNLNHDAMYWYRQDPGQGLRLIYYSQIVNDFQKGDIAEGYSVSREKKESFPLTVTSAQKNPTAFYLCASRQQVTPSYEQYFGPGTRLTVT.

The rearrangement links TRBV21-1 to TRBJ2-7; the table calls TRBD2, which could not be checked here. TRBV21-1 is marked as a pseudogene. This CDR3 is built from 10 residues. The CDR3 spells CASSKSEQYF. The DNA for the CDR3 is TGTGCCAGCAGCAAGAGCGAGCAGTACTTC.

The V and J genes are TRBV2 and TRBJ2-7; 7 bases are a match to TRBD1. With V trimmed by 7 bases and J by 1 base, 10 bases remained unmatched. This CDR3 is built from 15 residues. Per germline, CDR1 SNHLY and CDR2 FYNNEI. CDR3 sequence reads: CASNLGQATSYEQYF. CDR3 in DNA: TGTGCCAGCAATTTAGGACAGGCGACGTCCTACGAGCAGTACTTC.

This chain links TRBV30 with TRBJ1-2, with D perhaps TRBD1 (5 bases). V gave up 5 bases and J gave up 4 bases, with 14 bases separating them. This CDR3 is built from 13 residues. Germline CDR1 reads GTSNPN; CDR2 reads SVGIG (reference sequence). CDR3 sequence reads: CAWGRGDLYGYTF. CDR3 coding DNA: TGTGCCTGGGGACGGGGGGATCTCTATGGCTACACCTTC.

The rearrangement uses TRBV30 and TRBJ2-2, with 7 bases matching TRBD1. In germline, CDR1 is GTSNPN, CDR2 SVGIG (reference sequence). CDR3 size: 12 residues. The V segment lost 8 bases and the J segment 8 bases; nucleotides outside the gene matches: 8. The CDR3 spells CANDRAVGELFF. CDR3 DNA: TGTGCCAACGACAGGGCGGTGGGGGAGCTGTTTTTT.

In DNA form, the CDR3 reads TGTGCCAGCAGCCAACTCGAGCGGGGCTCCTACAATGAGCAGTTCTTC. Protein: CASSQLERGSYNEQFF. V usage is TRBV4-2 and J usage is TRBJ2-1, with 7 bases matching TRBD2. V trimming: 2 bases; J trimming: 0 bases; junction bases outside the gene matches: 4. The CDR3 is made up of 16 amino acids. Per the germline V gene, CDR1 is LGHNA and CDR2 is YNFKEQ.

This clone was counted only a few times. V is TRBV5-1 and J is TRBJ2-7; TRBD2 matches at 9 bases. Germline CDR1 is SGHRS and CDR2 is YFSETQ. The length of the CDR3 is 14 residues. With 2 bases clipped from V and 4 bases from J, the junction kept 4 bases outside the gene matches. The CDR3 loop reads CASSFVAGEYEQYF. DNA of the CDR3: TGCGCCAGCAGCTTCGTAGCGGGAGAGTACGAGCAGTACTTC.

V is TRBV5-1 and J is TRBJ2-5, with TRBD1 as a possible D gene (6 bases). V gave up 3 bases and J gave up 5 bases, with 11 bases separating them. CDR1 is SGHRS, CDR2 YFSETQ, per germline. The CDR3 is made up of 13 amino acids. CDR3 sequence: CASSWTTGETQYF. Here the CDR3 DNA reads TGCGCCAGCAGCTGGACGACAGGCGAGACCCAGTACTTC.

V gene TRBV11-2 combines with J gene TRBJ2-7; D is uncertain. With 3 bases removed from V and 7 bases from J, the gap between germline ends came to 19 bases. The germline CDR1 and CDR2 sequences are SGHAT and FQNNGV. This CDR3 contains 15 residues. As DNA, the CDR3 is TGTGCCAGCAGCTTGGCCCCGACTGTAGTAAGGGAGCAGTACTTC. It codes for CASSLAPTVVREQYF.

The CDR3 protein is CASSPVLGNNYGYTF. In DNA, the CDR3 is TGTGCCAGCAGCCCCGTCCTGGGCAATAACTATGGCTACACCTTC. The genes are TRBV27 and TRBJ1-2; no reliable D call. CDR1 is MNHEY and CDR2 is SMNVEV in the germline V gene (reference sequence). This CDR3 contains 15 residues. V shed 6 bases and J shed 1 base, with 15 bases lying between them.

J is TRBJ1-1 and V is TRBV13; D unresolved. Germline CDR1 is PRHDT and CDR2 is FYEKMQ (reference sequence). CDR3 length: 17 amino acids. V lost 5 bases to trimming and J lost 2 bases, with 21 bases between them. CDR3 protein: CASSRPGRFDRNTEAFF. CDR3 coding DNA: TGTGCCAGCAGCCGCCCAGGCAGATTTGATAGAAACACTGAAGCTTTCTTT.

J is TRBJ1-1 and V is TRBV10-3; no definite D call. Looked up from germline, CDR1 is ENHRY and CDR2 is SYGVKD. The CDR3 consists of 14 residues. V dropped 2 bases and J dropped 2 bases, with 9 bases sitting between them. Here the CDR3 reads CAISEGQSNTEAFF. Here the CDR3 DNA reads TGTGCCATCAGTGAGGGGCAGTCAAACACTGAAGCTTTCTTT.

The rearrangement uses TRBV5-4 and TRBJ1-4; D might be TRBD1 (6 bases). The CDR3 sequence is 17 residues long. V was trimmed by 4 bases and J by 0 bases, leaving 16 bases between them. Germline CDR1 is SGHNT and CDR2 is YYREEE (reference sequence). The CDR3: CASSLGGGGATNEKLFF. Here the CDR3 DNA reads TGTGCCAGCAGCCTAGGGGGTGGGGGGGCAACTAATGAAAAACTGTTTTTT.